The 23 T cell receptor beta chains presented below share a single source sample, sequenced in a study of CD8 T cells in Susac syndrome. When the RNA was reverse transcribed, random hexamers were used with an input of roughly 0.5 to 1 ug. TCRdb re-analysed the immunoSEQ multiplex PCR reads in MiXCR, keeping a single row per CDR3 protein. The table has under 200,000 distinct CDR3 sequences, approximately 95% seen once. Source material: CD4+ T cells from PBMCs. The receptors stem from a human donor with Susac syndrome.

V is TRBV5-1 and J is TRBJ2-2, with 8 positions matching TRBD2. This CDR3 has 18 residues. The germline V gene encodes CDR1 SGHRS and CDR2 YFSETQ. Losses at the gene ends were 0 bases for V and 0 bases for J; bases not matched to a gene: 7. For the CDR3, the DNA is TGCGCCAGCAGCTTGGCCGGGGTAGCGGGACCGAACACCGGGGAGCTGTTTTTT. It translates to CASSLAGVAGPNTGELFF.

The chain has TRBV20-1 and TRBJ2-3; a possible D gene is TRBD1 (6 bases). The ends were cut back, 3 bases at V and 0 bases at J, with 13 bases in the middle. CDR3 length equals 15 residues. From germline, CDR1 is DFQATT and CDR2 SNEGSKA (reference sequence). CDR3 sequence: CSARGVRGSTDTQYF. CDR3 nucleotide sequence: TGCAGTGCTAGGGGCGTCAGGGGAAGCACAGATACGCAGTATTTT.

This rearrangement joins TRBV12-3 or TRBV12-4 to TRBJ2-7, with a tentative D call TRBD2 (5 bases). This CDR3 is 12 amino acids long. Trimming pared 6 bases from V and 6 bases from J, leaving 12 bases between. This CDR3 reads CASSGVGSEQYF. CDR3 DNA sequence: TGTGCCAGCAGCGGGGTGGGAAGCGAGCAGTACTTC.

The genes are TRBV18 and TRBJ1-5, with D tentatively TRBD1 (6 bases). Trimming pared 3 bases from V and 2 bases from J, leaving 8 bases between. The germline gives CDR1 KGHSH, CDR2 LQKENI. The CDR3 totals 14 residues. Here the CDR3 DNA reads TGTGCCAGCTCACCGGGGGGCGGCAATCAGCCCCAGCATTTT. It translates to CASSPGGGNQPQHF.

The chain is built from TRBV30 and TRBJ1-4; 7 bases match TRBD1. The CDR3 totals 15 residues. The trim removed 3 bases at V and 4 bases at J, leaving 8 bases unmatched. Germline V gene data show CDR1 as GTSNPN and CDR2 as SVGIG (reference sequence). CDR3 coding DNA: TGTGCCTGGAGCCCCGGGACAGCTAGTAATGAAAAACTGTTTTTT. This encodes CAWSPGTASNEKLFF.

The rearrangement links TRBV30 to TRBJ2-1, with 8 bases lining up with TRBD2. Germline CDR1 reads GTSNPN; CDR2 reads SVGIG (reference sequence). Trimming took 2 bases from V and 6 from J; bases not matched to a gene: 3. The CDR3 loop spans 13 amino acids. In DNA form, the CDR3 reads TGTGCCTGGAGTAGCGGGAGTATCAATGAGCAGTTCTTC. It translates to CAWSSGSINEQFF.

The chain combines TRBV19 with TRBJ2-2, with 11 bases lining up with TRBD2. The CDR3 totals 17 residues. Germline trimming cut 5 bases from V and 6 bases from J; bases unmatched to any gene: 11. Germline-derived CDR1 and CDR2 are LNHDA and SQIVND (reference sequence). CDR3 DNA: TGTGCCAGTAGTGCCTCAAGACTAGCGGGGAGAGCCGGGGAGCTGTTTTTT. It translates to CASSASRLAGRAGELFF.

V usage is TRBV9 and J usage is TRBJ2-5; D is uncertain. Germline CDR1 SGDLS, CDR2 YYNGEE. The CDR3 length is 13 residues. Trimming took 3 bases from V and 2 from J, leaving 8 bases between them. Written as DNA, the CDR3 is TGTGCCAGCAGCGCACGTCCACAAGAGACCCAGTACTTC. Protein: CASSARPQETQYF.

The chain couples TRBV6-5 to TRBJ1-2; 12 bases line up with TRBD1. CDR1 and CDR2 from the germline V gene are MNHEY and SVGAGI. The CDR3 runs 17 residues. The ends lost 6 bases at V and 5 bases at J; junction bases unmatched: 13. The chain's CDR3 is CASRYTGTGGSDYGYTF. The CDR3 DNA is TGTGCCAGCAGATATACCGGGACAGGGGGCAGCGATTATGGCTACACCTTC.

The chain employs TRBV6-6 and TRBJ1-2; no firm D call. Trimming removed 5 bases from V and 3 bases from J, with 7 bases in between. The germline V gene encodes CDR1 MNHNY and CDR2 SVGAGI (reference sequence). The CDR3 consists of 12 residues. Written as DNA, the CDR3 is TGTGCCAGCAGTCCTTCTCACTATGGCTACACCTTC. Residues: CASSPSHYGYTF.

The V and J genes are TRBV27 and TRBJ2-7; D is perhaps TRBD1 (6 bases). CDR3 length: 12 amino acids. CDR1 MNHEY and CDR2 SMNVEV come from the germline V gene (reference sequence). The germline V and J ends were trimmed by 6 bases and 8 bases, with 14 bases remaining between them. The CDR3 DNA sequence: TGTGCCAGCAGGAACTACAGGGAACAGCAGTACTTC. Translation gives CASRNYREQQYF.

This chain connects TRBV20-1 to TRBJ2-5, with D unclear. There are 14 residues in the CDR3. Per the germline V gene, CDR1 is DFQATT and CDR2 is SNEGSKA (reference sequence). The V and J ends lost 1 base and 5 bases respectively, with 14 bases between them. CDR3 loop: CSARVAAGGETQYF. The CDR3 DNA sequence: TGCAGTGCTAGAGTCGCGGCTGGTGGGGAGACCCAGTACTTC.

The CDR3 is CAHGGHTYEQYF. The CDR3 region has the DNA TGTGCCCATGGGGGGCATACCTACGAGCAGTACTTC. The chain employs TRBV30 and TRBJ2-7; D assignment may be TRBD1 or TRBD2 (6 bases each). Germline CDR1 is GTSNPN and CDR2 is SVGIG (reference sequence). V was shortened by 8 bases and J by 2 bases, with 13 bases between the two germline ends. This CDR3 contains 12 residues.

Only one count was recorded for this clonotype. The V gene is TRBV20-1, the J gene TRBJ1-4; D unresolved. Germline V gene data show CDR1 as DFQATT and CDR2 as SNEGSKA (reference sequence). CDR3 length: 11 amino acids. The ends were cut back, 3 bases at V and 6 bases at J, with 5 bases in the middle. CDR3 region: CSASKDEKLFF. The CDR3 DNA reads TGCAGTGCTAGTAAAGATGAAAAACTGTTTTTT.

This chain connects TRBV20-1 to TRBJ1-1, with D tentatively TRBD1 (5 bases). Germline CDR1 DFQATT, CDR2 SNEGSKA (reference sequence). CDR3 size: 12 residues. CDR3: CGGGTMNTEAFF. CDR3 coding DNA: TGCGGGGGAGGCACAATGAACACTGAAGCTTTCTTT.

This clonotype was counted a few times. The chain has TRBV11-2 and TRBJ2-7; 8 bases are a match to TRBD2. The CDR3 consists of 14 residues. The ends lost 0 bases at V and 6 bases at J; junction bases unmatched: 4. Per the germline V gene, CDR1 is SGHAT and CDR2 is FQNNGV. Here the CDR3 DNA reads TGTGCCAGCAGCTTAGATCCCGGGACTAGCGAGCAGTACTTC. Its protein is CASSLDPGTSEQYF.

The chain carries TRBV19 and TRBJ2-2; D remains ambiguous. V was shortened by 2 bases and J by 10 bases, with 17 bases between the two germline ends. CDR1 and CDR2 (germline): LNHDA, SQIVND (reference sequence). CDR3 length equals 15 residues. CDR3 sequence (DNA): TGTGCCAGTAGTATAAGAAAGTCAGGTGGTCTGGAGCTGTTTTTT. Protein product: CASSIRKSGGLELFF.

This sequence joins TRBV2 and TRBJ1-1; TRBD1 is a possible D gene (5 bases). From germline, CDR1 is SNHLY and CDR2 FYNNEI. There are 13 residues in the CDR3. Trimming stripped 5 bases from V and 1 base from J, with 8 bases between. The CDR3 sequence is CASSYDRNTEAFF. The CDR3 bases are TGTGCCAGCAGTTATGACAGGAACACTGAAGCTTTCTTT. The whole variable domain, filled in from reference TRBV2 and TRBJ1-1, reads EPEVTQTPSHQVTQMGQEVILRCVPISNHLYFYWYRQILGQKVEFLVSFYNNEISEKSEIFDDQFSVERPDGSNFTLKIRSTKLEDSAMYFCASSYDRNTEAFFGQGTRLTVV.

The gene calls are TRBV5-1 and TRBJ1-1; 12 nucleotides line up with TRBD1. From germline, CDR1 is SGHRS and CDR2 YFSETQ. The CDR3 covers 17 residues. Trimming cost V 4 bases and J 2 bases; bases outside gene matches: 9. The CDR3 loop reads CASSLRPGQGANTEAFF. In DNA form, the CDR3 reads TGCGCCAGCAGCCTTCGACCGGGACAGGGGGCCAACACTGAAGCTTTCTTT. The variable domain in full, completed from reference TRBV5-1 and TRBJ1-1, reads KAGVTQTPRYLIKTRGQQVTLSCSPISGHRSVSWYQQTPGQGLQFLFEYFSETQRNKGNFPGRFSGRQFSNSRSEMNVSTLELGDSALYLCASSLRPGQGANTEAFFGQGTRLTVV.

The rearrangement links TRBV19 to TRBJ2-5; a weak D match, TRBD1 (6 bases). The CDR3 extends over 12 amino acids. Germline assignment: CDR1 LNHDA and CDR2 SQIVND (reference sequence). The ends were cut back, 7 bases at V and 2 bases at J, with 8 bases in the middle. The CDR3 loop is CASNDRQETQYF. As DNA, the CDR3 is TGTGCCAGTAACGACAGGCAAGAGACCCAGTACTTC.

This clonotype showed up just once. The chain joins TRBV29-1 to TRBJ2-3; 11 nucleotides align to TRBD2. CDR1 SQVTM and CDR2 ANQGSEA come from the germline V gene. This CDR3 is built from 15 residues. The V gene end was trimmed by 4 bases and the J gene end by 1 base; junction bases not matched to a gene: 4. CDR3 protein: CSVVGTSGRTDTQYF. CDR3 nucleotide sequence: TGCAGCGTTGTGGGGACTAGCGGACGCACAGATACGCAGTATTTT.

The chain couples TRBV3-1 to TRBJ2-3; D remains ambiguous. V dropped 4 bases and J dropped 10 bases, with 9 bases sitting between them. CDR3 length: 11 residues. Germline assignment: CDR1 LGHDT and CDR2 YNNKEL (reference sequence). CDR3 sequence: CASSRNNAQYF. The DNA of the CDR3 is TGTGCCAGCAGCCGGAACAATGCGCAGTATTTT.

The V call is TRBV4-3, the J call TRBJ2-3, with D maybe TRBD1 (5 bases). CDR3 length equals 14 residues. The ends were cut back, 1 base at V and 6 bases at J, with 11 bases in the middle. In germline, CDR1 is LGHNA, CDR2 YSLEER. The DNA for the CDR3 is TGCGCCAGCAGCCAAGGGCAGGGTTGGGATACGCAGTATTTT. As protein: CASSQGQGWDTQYF.